A selection of T cell receptor beta chains follows, all from one sample in a study of post-analysis software for immune sequencing data. TCRdb re-called the PCR reads through MiXCR, storing one row per CDR3 protein. This sample yields 800,000 to 950,000 distinct CDR3 sequences, of which 53% are seen a single time; about 4.5% belongs to the top ten. The sample comprised blood. The receptors were gathered from a girl aged 5-17 years with multiple sclerosis. Each CDR3 is given with its conserved first and last residue. D genes are given only for firm matches. Clone size is stated in some rows and not others, as once, few, many or a class when expanded.

size	V	length	J	D	CDR3
NA	TRBV29-1	13	TRBJ2-1	TRBD1	CSHDRDSYNEQFF
NA	TRBV6-2/TRBV6-3	20	TRBJ2-7	TRBD2	CASSYSPGSGLAGVQAVQYF
once	TRBV4-1	16	TRBJ2-3	NA	CASSQGASSNADTQYF
NA	TRBV20-1	14	TRBJ2-3	NA	CSASDRQAADTQYF
NA	TRBV20-1	16	TRBJ2-1	NA	CSAERGGGESYNEQFF
once	TRBV6-4	15	TRBJ2-2	TRBD1	CASSDSGGAFGELFF
NA	TRBV7-9	14	NA	TRBD1	CASTWGQGASEQYF
NA	TRBV3-1	13	TRBJ2-5	NA	CASRKAAAETQYF
NA	TRBV6-5	18	TRBJ1-1	NA	CACSYSGVMGSMNTEAFF
few	TRBV7-6	16	TRBJ2-5	TRBD2	CASADVRGGIKETQYF
NA	TRBV20-1	12	TRBJ2-5	TRBD1	CSAAGQGEEQYF
NA	TRBV20-1	14	TRBJ2-1	TRBD2	CSAAGTSGSNEQFF
few	TRBV14	12	TRBJ2-1	NA	CASSQQRAEQFF
few	TRBV7-9	14	TRBJ2-5	TRBD1	CASSLTGESETQYF
once	TRBV11-1	11	TRBJ2-1	NA	CASSLAGKQFF
few	TRBV7-9	11	TRBJ2-1	NA	CASSLGVDQFF
few	TRBV20-1	14	TRBJ2-5	NA	CSARDDSLQETQYF
NA	TRBV5-1	15	TRBJ2-2	NA	CASSLEGLNTGELFF
NA	TRBV29-1	13	TRBJ1-2	NA	CSVELRPFLGYTF
NA	TRBV7-2	16	TRBJ2-3	TRBD2	CASTTVAGGHRDTQYF
NA	TRBV13	16	TRBJ1-2	NA	CASSLEPRSRYDGYTF
NA	TRBV4-1	15	NA	TRBD2	CASSHPSGGVGTQYF
NA	TRBV12-3/TRBV12-4	10	NA	NA	CASMGSEQYF
NA	TRBV5-1	17	TRBJ1-2	TRBD1	CASSSPGQGPANYGYTF
NA	TRBV7-6	18	TRBJ2-5	TRBD2	CASSLARRLAPKQETQYF
few	TRBV5-1	15	TRBJ2-1	NA	CASREQGFSYNEQFF
few	TRBV7-3	16	TRBJ2-7	NA	CASSLMGGTSTYEQYF
NA	TRBV20-1	17	TRBJ2-5	TRBD2	CSAGATSGRARQETQYF
NA	TRBV7-8	16	TRBJ2-1	NA	CASSLSGTASYSEQFF
NA	TRBV20-1	12	NA	NA	CSAAPQAETQYF
once	TRBV7-8	14	TRBJ2-1	NA	CASSSFYGPNEQFF
few	TRBV5-1	16	TRBJ2-5	NA	CASSFQTPTAQETQYF
NA	TRBV9	16	TRBJ2-5	NA	CASSVGAVVVSETQYF
few	TRBV4-2	15	TRBJ1-5	NA	CASSQAVGADQPQHF
NA	TRBV7-9	13	TRBJ1-1	TRBD1	CAAGQGGNTEAFF
NA	TRBV20-1	14	TRBJ2-7	NA	CSAIRPGSSYEQYF
NA	TRBV6-5	12	TRBJ2-7	NA	CASSYNRREQYF
NA	TRBV20-1	12	NA	NA	CSARMADYEQYF
once	TRBV29-1	14	TRBJ1-6	NA	CSVITGGSNSPLHF
NA	TRBV7-9	16	TRBJ2-7	NA	CASSLPGDGNSYEQYF
NA	TRBV11-1	16	TRBJ2-5	TRBD1	CASSLSDRGRSETQYF
once	TRBV3-1	12	TRBJ2-3	NA	CASSHHGDTQYF
NA	TRBV7-2	16	TRBJ1-5	NA	CASSPKGSYSNQPQHF
NA	TRBV7-8	18	TRBJ2-2	TRBD1	CASSLFGTGGGRTGELFF
NA	TRBV30	14	TRBJ2-7	TRBD1	CAWRGQGASYEQYF
NA	TRBV29-1	13	TRBJ2-7	NA	CSVVSGLTYEQYF
NA	TRBV10-3	16	TRBJ2-3	NA	CAISDLSRGGTDTQYF
few	TRBV29-1	15	TRBJ2-1	NA	CSVGLRRSSYNEQFF
NA	TRBV14	14	TRBJ1-2	TRBD1	CASSQGDRRYGYTF